This section outlines one T cell receptor (beta chain) sequence together with its context. What it recognizes is unknown. The entry originates in a study of cytomegalovirus exposure and HLA in healthy donors. Study-wide results and limits: Reports state that TCR beta sequences accurately predicted most subjects' HLA-A and HLA-B alleles.

The donors, nominally healthy at sampling, likely had unrecorded immune exposures. Amplification used 60 Vbeta primers and 13 Jbeta primers. Generated by immunoSEQ multiplex PCR, the TCRdb table keeps only in-frame clones and is missing some. The top ten hold less than 4.5% of the sample, which has 100,000 or so clones, about 68% seen once. The CDR3 consists of 13 residues. Between the trimmed V and J ends, which lost 0 bases and 2 bases, there was a span of 3 bases. Looked up from germline, CDR1 is SGHDT and CDR2 is YYEEEE. The sample taken for sequencing was PBMCs. The clonotype originates from a man aged 25 to 45 in good health and CMV-seropositive. The gene calls are TRBV5-6 and TRBJ1-5; D call uncertain. The CDR3 is CASSLAGNQPQHF. The CDR3 DNA reads as TGTGCCAGCAGCTTGGCGGGCAATCAGCCCCAGCATTTT.